This TCR beta chain is from a study of breast tumors, draining lymph nodes, adjacent tissues. Study-wide findings and caveats: The lymph node origin of tumor T cells was framed as consistent with a hypothesis, not demonstrated. Compared with lymph nodes, tumors were less diverse; compared with nontumor tissue, more.

Samples came from axillary lymph nodes draining the breast cancer. In the case of this clonotype: Its target is unknown. Relative to the germline gene, one junction end is altered; a read error may explain this.

Germline-derived CDR1 and CDR2 are DFQATT and SNEGSKA (reference sequence). The CDR3 has 14 residues. TCRdb recomputed calls from the multiplex PCR reads with MiXCR, one row per CDR3 protein. The sample carries approximately 280,000 distinct CDR3 sequences, under 35% recorded once. Sequencing was carried out using axillary lymph node tissue. The TCR was taken from a female donor with breast cancer. Some clones in this sample may be carry-over from other donors' samples. This chain uses TRBV20-1 with TRBJ2-5; TRBD1 matches at 11 bases. In DNA, the CDR3 is TGCGGTGCTAGAGAAAGGGACAGGGGGGAGACCAAGTACTTC. It yields the protein CGARERDRGETKYF.